The TCR beta chain under discussion was sequenced for a study of cytomegalovirus exposure and HLA in healthy donors. The V segment lost 5 bases and the J segment 2 bases; nucleotides outside the gene matches: 13. CDR1 and CDR2 (germline): SGHTA, FQGNSA. The CDR3 sequence is 17 residues long. The primer mix had 60 Vbeta and 13 Jbeta primers. TCRdb's copy holds only in-frame clones and misses some; the assay was immunoSEQ multiplex PCR. This table has under 150,000 clones, approximately 87% appearing once. What was sequenced was PBMCs. The TCR was taken from a man aged 40-50 years in good health and CMV-seronegative. The chain couples TRBV7-2 to TRBJ2-3, with 7 bases that match TRBD1. The CDR3 coding sequence is TGTGCCAGCAGCCGTAGGGTAGGGGGCAAAAACACAGATACGCAGTATTTT. Its translation is CASSRRVGGKNTDTQYF.